This entry is about one T cell receptor beta chain. Trimming shortened V by 3 bases and J by 1 base, and 9 bases separated the two germline ends. Germline CDR1 is LGHDT and CDR2 is YNNKEL (reference sequence). The CDR3 is 14 amino acids. Libraries were prepared by immunoSEQ multiplex PCR; TCRdb keeps only in-frame clonotypes and omits some of them. The sample has hundreds of thousands of clones, about 85% seen once. The sample is drawn from a study of blood T cell repertoires in COVID-19. Study-wide context: Material from acute and convalescent COVID-19 was sourced from the United States, Italy and Spain.

The gene calls are TRBV3-1 (or the pseudogene TRBV3-2) and TRBJ1-1; maybe TRBD1 (5 bases). Specimen: peripheral blood. The sequence derives from a man between 18 and 35 years old with active or convalescent COVID-19. CDR3 in DNA: TGTGCCAGCAGCCACCCGACAGAGAACACTGAAGCTTTCTTT. It encodes CASSHPTENTEAFF.